The text below deals with one T cell receptor (beta chain). Its antigen is not identified. The CDR3 extends over 17 amino acids. V gave up 5 bases and J gave up 5 bases; unmatched junction bases: 15. Germline CDR1 and CDR2: SGHVS and FQNEAQ. These data are taken from a study of shared clonotypes between healthy human individuals. Study at large: The donor pool was made up of two women and a few men aged 18 to 49. CD4 naive and CD4 memory each took three plates per donor, while CD8 naive took two and CD8 memory one.

General study results and limits: Memory subsets generally showed lower estimated richness than naive subsets.

In replicate PCRs of sorted subsets, roughly 200 ng DNA, approximately 30,000 T cell genomes, was used. Measured with immunoSEQ multiplex PCR; TCRdb has only the in-frame clones, and not every one. The sample contains 2 million to 3 million clones, 80% to 95% of which appear only once. This chain joins TRBV7-8 and TRBJ2-5; 9 bases line up with TRBD2. The clonotype comes from a young man in good health. Some clones in this sample may be carry-over from other donors' samples. Sequenced: naive CD4+ T cells from PBMCs. Subset: CD45RA+ positively selected. The CDR3: CASSGAGRGRARETQYF. As DNA, the CDR3 is TGTGCCAGCAGCGGGGCGGGTCGCGGGAGGGCCAGGGAGACCCAGTACTTC.